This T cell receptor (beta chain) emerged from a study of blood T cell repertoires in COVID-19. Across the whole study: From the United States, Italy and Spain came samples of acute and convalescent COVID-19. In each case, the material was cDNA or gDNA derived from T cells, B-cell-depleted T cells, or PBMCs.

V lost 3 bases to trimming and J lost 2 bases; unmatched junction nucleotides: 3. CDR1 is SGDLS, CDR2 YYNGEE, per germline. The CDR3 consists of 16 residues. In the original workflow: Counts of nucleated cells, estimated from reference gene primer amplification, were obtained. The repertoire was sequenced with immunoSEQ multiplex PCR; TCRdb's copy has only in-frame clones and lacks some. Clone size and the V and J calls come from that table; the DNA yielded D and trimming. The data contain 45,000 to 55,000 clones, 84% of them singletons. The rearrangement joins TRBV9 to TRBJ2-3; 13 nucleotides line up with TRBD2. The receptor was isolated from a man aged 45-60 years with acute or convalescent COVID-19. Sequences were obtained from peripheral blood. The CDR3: CASSAGTSGTTDTQYF. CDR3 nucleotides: TGTGCCAGCAGCGCCGGGACTAGCGGGACCACAGATACGCAGTATTTT. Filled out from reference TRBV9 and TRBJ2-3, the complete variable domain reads DSGVTQTPKHLITATGQRVTLRCSPRSGDLSVYWYQQSLDQGLQFLIQYYNGEERAKGNILERFSAQQFPDLHSELNLSSLELGDSALYFCASSAGTSGTTDTQYFGPGTRLTVL.